This entry features one T cell receptor beta chain sequence. Its target is not known. The data stem from a study of T cell responses to AZD1222 COVID-19 vaccine. The protocol was immunoSEQ multiplex PCR, while the TCRdb copy is restricted to in-frame clones and leaves out a portion. The table lists around 76,000 clones, roughly 84% of them singletons. The study's findings and limits: Nearly half of spike-specific TCRs reportedly target variant regions that are unmutated in the B.1.351 and B.1.1.7 variants.

Germline V gene sequence: CDR1 SNHLY, CDR2 FYNNEI. The CDR3 spans 17 residues. Trimming removed 6 bases from V and 4 bases from J; junction bases left unmatched: 15. V usage is TRBV2 and J usage is TRBJ1-2; 9 bases are a match to TRBD1. The input for sequencing was peripheral blood, taken on day 0 of AZD1222 vaccination. The sequence came from an adult in good health. The CDR3 here is CASSLYRGRLGSYGYTF. In DNA form, the CDR3 reads TGTGCCAGCAGCCTCTACAGGGGGCGCCTCGGGAGCTATGGCTACACCTTC.